These 17 T cell receptor beta chains originate from one sample sequenced in a study of blood T cell repertoires in COVID-19. Sequencing was performed with immunoSEQ multiplex PCR; in TCRdb, only in-frame clones are kept and a portion is missing. The profile shows roughly 100,000 clones, roughly 76% of them singletons. The sample was peripheral blood. The receptors derive from a man older than 75 with COVID-19, enrolled during active disease.

This chain connects TRBV7-8 to TRBJ1-1, with 9 positions matching TRBD1. The CDR3 runs 12 residues. Germline CDR1 SGHVS, CDR2 FQNEAQ. V was clipped by 5 bases and J by 11 bases; unmatched bases: 6. CDR3 nucleotide sequence: TGTGCCAGCAGCCCCTGGACAGGGGAGGCTTTCTTT. It specifies CASSPWTGEAFF. The whole variable domain, remainder taken from reference TRBV7-8 and TRBJ1-1, is GAGVSQSPRYKVAKRGQDVALRCDPISGHVSLFWYQQALGQGPEFLTYFQNEAQLDKSGLPSDRFFAERPEGSVSTLKIQRTQQEDSAVYLCASSPWTGEAFFGQGTRLTVV.

The chain is built from TRBV7-2 and TRBJ2-5; 12 bases are shared with TRBD2. J was trimmed by 0 bases and V by 8 bases; bases with no gene match: 7. The CDR3 extends over 16 amino acids. CDR1 is SGHTA and CDR2 is FQGNSA in the germline V gene. In nucleotides, the CDR3 is TGTGCCAGCGGCGGGGGGACTAGCGGGTACCAAGAGACCCAGTACTTC. The encoded protein is CASGGGTSGYQETQYF.

This chain uses TRBV9 with TRBJ2-3; weak D call: TRBD2 (5 bases). CDR1 and CDR2 from the germline V gene are SGDLS and YYNGEE. The length of the CDR3 is 14 residues. V lost 3 bases to trimming and J lost 2 bases, with 10 bases between them. CDR3 coding DNA: TGTGCCAGCAGCGCACGGGGAACCACAGATACGCAGTATTTT. Its translation: CASSARGTTDTQYF.

This clone has a single count. V is TRBV7-2 and J is TRBJ2-3; the match to TRBD1 covers 10 bases. J lost 1 base, V lost 5 bases, and 6 bases had no gene match. The CDR3 spans 16 residues. In germline, CDR1 is SGHTA, CDR2 FQGNSA. The CDR3 DNA reads as TGTGCCAGCAGCCTAAGGACAGGGGGGGGCACAGATACGCAGTATTTT. It codes for CASSLRTGGGTDTQYF. The full variable domain, in which reference TRBV7-2 and TRBJ2-3 provide the parts outside the CDR3, is GAGVSQSPSNKVTEKGKDVELRCDPISGHTALYWYRQSLGQGLEFLIYFQGNSAPDKSGLPSDRFSAERTGGSVSTLTIQRTQQEDSAVYLCASSLRTGGGTDTQYFGPGTRLTVL.

V is TRBV5-6 and J is TRBJ2-1; 9 bases fit TRBD2. J gave up 4 bases and V 2 bases, and 7 bases lay outside the gene matches. This CDR3 is 16 amino acids long. The germline V gene has CDR1 SGHDT and CDR2 YYEEEE. The CDR3 DNA sequence: TGTGCCAGCAGCTTCCCCGCGGGGGGGGTTTACAATGAGCAGTTCTTC. Its translation: CASSFPAGGVYNEQFF.

The V and J genes are TRBV30 and TRBJ1-1, with D perhaps TRBD1 (5 bases). The CDR3 runs 11 residues. Trimming removed 7 bases at V and 7 bases at J, with 13 bases between. Germline CDR1 is GTSNPN and CDR2 is SVGIG (reference sequence). This chain's CDR3 is CAFETAIEAFF. CDR3 coding DNA: TGTGCCTTTGAGACAGCAATTGAAGCTTTCTTT.

The V gene is TRBV3-1 (or the pseudogene TRBV3-2), the J gene TRBJ1-1, with a possible D match to TRBD1 (5 bases). V shed 1 base and J shed 11 bases, with 8 bases lying between them. This CDR3 region has 11 residues. The germline V gene encodes CDR1 LGHDT and CDR2 YNNKEL (reference sequence). Here the CDR3 reads CASSQVGRAFF. As DNA, the CDR3 is TGTGCCAGCAGCCAAGTGGGGCGGGCTTTCTTT.

V gene TRBV7-2 combines with J gene TRBJ1-1; TRBD1 is a possible D gene (6 bases). The germline gives CDR1 SGHTA, CDR2 FQGNSA. This CDR3 spans 12 amino acids. The V gene lost 4 bases and the J gene lost 7 bases, with 10 bases spanning the gap. DNA of the CDR3: TGTGCCAGCAGCTCACAGGGCTATGAAGCTTTCTTT. This sequence encodes CASSSQGYEAFF.

The V call is TRBV11-2, the J call TRBJ2-3; 7 bases match TRBD1. CDR1 and CDR2 (germline): SGHAT, FQNNGV. V gave up 2 bases and J gave up 0 bases; unmatched junction bases: 2. The CDR3 has 15 residues. CDR3 in amino acids: CASSLLQGSTDTQYF. The CDR3 coding sequence is TGTGCCAGCAGCTTACTACAGGGGAGCACAGATACGCAGTATTTT.

The V call is TRBV28, the J call TRBJ2-2, with TRBD2 matching over 13 bases. V lost 3 bases, J lost 8 bases, and 3 bases stayed unmatched. This CDR3 is built from 15 residues. Germline CDR1 and CDR2: MDHEN and SYDVKM. CDR3 region: CASSFVTSGRGELFF. The CDR3 DNA sequence: TGTGCCAGCAGTTTTGTGACTAGCGGGAGGGGGGAGCTGTTTTTT. Based on the CDR3 plus reference TRBV28 and TRBJ2-2, the full variable domain is DVKVTQSSRYLVKRTGEKVFLECVQDMDHENMFWYRQDPGLGLRLIYFSYDVKMKEKGDIPEGYSVSREKKERFSLILESASTNQTSMYLCASSFVTSGRGELFFGEGSRLTVL.

This chain uses TRBV13 with TRBJ2-7; no definite D call. Germline CDR1 reads PRHDT; CDR2 reads FYEKMQ (reference sequence). The CDR3 totals 16 residues. Trimming shortened V by 0 bases and J by 3 bases, and 15 bases separated the two germline ends. CDR3 DNA sequence: TGTGCCAGCAGCTTAGGCATATCTGGCCTTCTCTACGAGCAGTACTTC. Protein product: CASSLGISGLLYEQYF.

The genes are TRBV6-2 or TRBV6-3 and TRBJ1-1, with 7 bases aligning to TRBD1. The germline CDR1 and CDR2 sequences are MNHEY and SVGEGT. The CDR3 length is 16 residues. Trimming cost V 2 bases and J 2 bases; bases outside gene matches: 8. The chain's CDR3 is CASSYAGGVVNTEAFF. The CDR3 bases are TGTGCCAGCAGTTACGCAGGGGGAGTGGTTAACACTGAAGCTTTCTTT.

This chain joins TRBV6-5 and TRBJ1-1, with TRBD1 matching over 8 bases. This CDR3 is 12 amino acids long. Germline lookup yields CDR1 MNHEY and CDR2 SVGAGI. CDR3 sequence: CAIDRGTAEAFF. The CDR3, as DNA: TGTGCTATCGACAGGGGTACGGCTGAAGCTTTCTTT.

The chain couples TRBV9 to TRBJ2-7, with D possibly matching TRBD1 (6 bases). This CDR3 has 14 amino acids. Between the trimmed V and J ends, which lost 5 bases and 0 bases, there was a span of 12 bases. Per the germline V gene, CDR1 is SGDLS and CDR2 is YYNGEE. The CDR3 spells CASSPGQSSYEQYF. The CDR3 DNA reads TGTGCCAGCAGTCCGGGACAAAGCTCCTACGAGCAGTACTTC.

The chain couples TRBV4-1 to TRBJ2-1; D call uncertain. V dropped 0 bases and J dropped 4 bases, with 13 bases sitting between them. Germline lookup yields CDR1 MGHRA and CDR2 YSYEKL. The CDR3 loop spans 16 amino acids. CDR3 in amino acids: CASSQDRYQVYNEQFF. CDR3 coding DNA: TGCGCCAGCAGCCAAGACAGGTACCAAGTATACAATGAGCAGTTCTTC.

V gene TRBV5-6 combines with J gene TRBJ1-2, with 12 nucleotides matching TRBD1. CDR1 SGHDT and CDR2 YYEEEE come from the germline V gene. The ends lost 0 bases at V and 14 bases at J; junction bases unmatched: 14. This CDR3 region has 16 residues. CDR3: CASSLGPGQGARYSTF. The CDR3 nucleotides read TGTGCCAGCAGCTTGGGCCCGGGACAGGGGGCCCGTTACTCTACCTTC. The full variable domain, with the rest looked up from reference TRBV5-6 and TRBJ1-2, is DAGVTQSPTHLIKTRGQQVTLRCSPKSGHDTVSWYQQALGQGPQFIFQYYEEEERQRGNFPDRFSGHQFPNYSSELNVNALLLGDSALYLCASSLGPGQGARYSTFGSGTRLTVV.

Here the CDR3 DNA reads TGTGCCAGCAGCTTCCAGGGAAACCAGCCCCAGCATTTT. This gives the protein CASSFQGNQPQHF. This rearrangement joins TRBV5-6 to TRBJ1-5; maybe TRBD1 (5 bases). The CDR3 totals 13 residues. Germline CDR1 SGHDT, CDR2 YYEEEE. Trimming took 2 bases from V and 7 from J, leaving 10 bases between them.